Below, one TCR beta chain is given with its context. This clonotype was counted at least ten times. The antigen this receptor binds is unknown. No quality values exist for individual bases; no much larger clone is one base distant. Sequencing instrument: Illumina HiSeq 1500. The raw public reads went through TCRdb reprocessing: fastp at Q25, MiXCR clone calling, in-frame beta chains kept. Identical CDR3 proteins give one entry, which carries the most common genes and DNA. The sample profile shows about 260,000 distinct CDR3 sequences; about an eighth of them were found once. Of the sample, 8.8% falls within the top ten clones. This specimen comes from a study of T cell repertoires in cytomegalovirus infection (dated by TCRdb to between 2018 and 2021). With regard to the full study: The HLA type of each donor mattered for the analysis, because public TCR beta signatures pointed to carriage of CMV infection along with the matching HLA type. The paper as a whole reports these results and caveats: Carriers of CMV infection plus the relevant HLA type were discriminated by the cumulative frequency of public TCR beta family members in the study cohort and in an independent roughly 320-donor cohort. In the ex vivo response, HLA-C-restricted CMV-specific TCR beta clonotypes were dominant, and in two of eight donors the single most frequent clonotype came from this HLA-C-restricted group.

CDR1 is given as MGHRA and CDR2 as YSYEKL, both from the germline V gene. V is pared back by 1 base and J by 4 bases, with 14 bases lying between the germline termini. Its CDR3 holds 17 amino acids, cysteine through phenylalanine. Only the CDR3 DNA is retained, 51 bases long and in frame from the first base. The specimen sequenced was PBMCs. The chain uses TRBV4-1 and TRBJ2-6, with the D gene call left open. This TCR derives from a human donor in good health (CMV status not recorded). Some clones in this sample may be carry-over from other donors' samples. The CDR3 protein sequence reads: CASSQGSLDAGANVLTF. The sequenced DNA is TGCGCCAGCAGCCAAGGTAGTTTAGATGCCGGGGCCAACGTCCTGACTTTC.